This paragraph covers one TCR beta chain sequence. Its antigen specificity is not known. No base qualities exist here, and no much larger clone lies one base off it. To identify antigen-specific CD4+ T cell clonotypes by their expansion, the ViraFEST assay first stimulated PBMC with viral peptide pools and then applied TCR sequencing. After approximately 11 days of culture, CD4+ T cells were isolated with the EasySep CD4+ T cell isolation kit. Healthy vaccine recipients had no prior SARS-CoV-2 infection, confirmed by negative nucleocapsid antibodies before and after vaccination. Each well held under 2.5 million PBMC cultured in IMDM containing roughly 5% human AB serum, 8 to 10 IU/ml IL-2 and gentamicin, along with roughly 10 ug/ml peptides. Half of the culture medium was replaced with fresh IL-2-containing medium on days 3 and 7. Unless noted otherwise, every peptide stimulation condition was cultured in triplicate wells. PBMC were separated from whole blood using Ficoll-Paque Plus gradient centrifugation and were then either cryopreserved at -140C or used fresh. The overlapping peptide pools covered the spike proteins of SARS-CoV-2 as well as those of the common cold coronaviruses HCoV-NL63, HCoV-OC43 and HCoV-229E. The QIAamp micro DNA kit was used to extract genomic DNA from the cultured CD4+ T cells.

This record belongs to a study of vaccination effects on CD4 cells after COVID-19 (dated by TCRdb to between 2022 and 2023). About the investigation overall: Each participant got two doses of an mRNA SARS-CoV-2 vaccine, either BNT162b2 or mRNA-1273. Altogether, around 9 COVID-19 convalescent patients and a few SARS-CoV-2-naive healthy vaccine recipients made up the full study. The study compared SARS-CoV-2 spike-specific CD4+ TCR repertoires before and after mRNA vaccination in COVID-19 convalescent patients and infection-naive vaccine recipients. Cultures from other donors in the study were sequenced using the Oncomine TCR Beta short-read assay on an Illumina iSeq 100. The full study reports these points: Only a small number of convalescent patients were included, and no early post-infection timepoints were available, which limited the study. In healthy vaccine recipients, vaccine-induced clones were almost all SARS-CoV-2 mono-reactive, with only 1 of 255 being cross-reactive with common cold coronaviruses. At late post-vaccination timepoints, both infection-induced and vaccine-induced clones showed marked clonal contraction, consistent with waning T cell responses.

The CDR3 spans 14 residues, from the cysteine through the phenylalanine. Only CDR3 DNA remains: 42 bases, in frame from the first base. Relative to germline, V is missing 7 bases and J is missing 3 bases, with 8 bases of the junction outside any gene match. As encoded in the germline V gene, CDR1 is MDHEN while CDR2 is SYDVKM. The library was generated by the immunoSEQ multiplex PCR assay. TCR beta CDR3 sequencing was performed on DNA from the cultured, isolated CD4+ T cells. Processing in the source paper ran as follows. Non-productive TCR sequences were removed and reads were trimmed to the CDR3 region, keeping CDR3s of at least 7 amino acids. Antigen-specific clonotypes were identified using the MANAFEST web app by comparison of expansion in peptide wells against reference cultures. To count as positive, a clone had to show expansion at FDR<0.05 compared with the reference and with all other wells, an odds ratio above 5, and a frequency above 0.1% in two replicate wells. A clonotype was defined as cross-reactive if the clonotype was significantly expanded both in SARS-CoV-2 spike wells and in at least one common cold coronavirus spike condition. Levenshtein distance calculated with the stringdist R package was used to assess CDR3 similarity, and unrooted trees were constructed with ape in R 3.6.1. TCRdb's version of the immuneACCESS table is confined to in-frame rearrangements and falls short of the full clone set. An unresolved V gene accounts for under half of the shortfall where checked; the remainder is of unknown origin. For V, J and clone size, that table is used; D and trimming come from the DNA. The sample table shows tens of thousands of clones, and about four fifths are seen once. Together, the top ten hold roughly a tenth of the sample.

Specimen: CD4+ T cells from PBMCs cultured with SARS-CoV-2 spike peptides, collected before COVID-19 vaccination. The sample's cell subset or site label, decoded: SARS-CoV-2 spike overlapping peptide pool stimulation. The sequence joins TRBV28 to TRBJ1-2, and TRBD1 matches 7 of the central bases. This receptor was taken from a human donor who received a COVID-19 vaccine. DNA sequence: TGTGCCAGCAACCCCAGGGGGGGTGACTATGGCTACACCTTC. Protein translation: CASNPRGGDYGYTF.